The subject of this entry is one T cell receptor (beta chain). No antigen is known for it. This sample was taken from a study of shared clonotypes between healthy human individuals. Study details: The study enrolled a couple of women and a few men aged 18 to 49. Broader study findings: The study drew on few donors, limiting represented genetic and exposure-history diversity.

The CDR3 covers 12 residues. CDR1 and CDR2 from the germline V gene are SGHRS and YFSETQ. The V end lost 6 bases, the J end lost 3 bases, and 10 bases lay between the germline ends. PCR replicates performed on unsorted PBMC used 300 to 350 ng DNA, tens of thousands of T cell genomes. Ten immunoSEQ deep assay plates were used to sequence the DNA of unsorted PBMCs. The method was immunoSEQ multiplex PCR; TCRdb's version includes in-frame clones alone and lacks a portion of them. Of about 490,000 clones in the sample, over 75% were seen once. The TCR comes from a woman between 35 and 50 years old in good health. Some clones in this sample may be carry-over from other donors' samples. The rearrangement links TRBV5-1 to TRBJ2-7, with D hard to call. What was sequenced was PBMCs. The CDR3 nucleotides read TGCGCCAGCATGGGGTCGAACTACGAGCAGTACTTC. The encoded protein is CASMGSNYEQYF.